This TCR beta chain appears in the sequencing data of a study of Graves' ophthalmopathy and Graves' hyperthyroidism. Amplification from RNA transcripts yielded the TCR beta CDR3 regions. First-round RT-PCR relied on HTBI primers, and a second-round multiplex PCR came next. TCRdb processed the multiplex PCR reads anew with MiXCR; each CDR3 protein has one entry. Here the sample spans about 210,000 distinct CDR3 sequences, 25% to 30% being singletons. The CDR3 has 14 residues. The V and J ends lost 6 bases and 4 bases respectively, with 16 bases between them. The germline V gene encodes CDR1 MDHEN and CDR2 SYDVKM. This clonotype was seen ten or more times. CAS ≥3, NOSPECS ≥4, moderate-to-severe activity and duration under 3 months marked donors with ophthalmopathy.

The V gene is TRBV28, the J gene TRBJ2-7; maybe TRBD2 (6 bases). The receptor comes from a man between 45 and 60 years old with Graves' ophthalmopathy. Sequenced material: peripheral blood. The CDR3 coding sequence is TGTGCCAGCAGCCCAGGAGGGATTAGGTACGAGCAGTACTTC. Amino acids: CASSPGGIRYEQYF.